Below, 11 T cell receptor beta chains from the same sample are listed, as sequenced in a study of blood T cell repertoires in COVID-19. Generated by immunoSEQ multiplex PCR, the TCRdb table keeps only in-frame clones and is missing some. This table holds around 230,000 clones, about 84% found once. Material for sequencing was peripheral blood. Receptors were obtained from a woman of 80 years or more with acute or convalescent COVID-19.

CDR3: CASSRGQGTEAFF. The CDR3 region has the DNA TGTGCCAGCAGCAGGGGGCAGGGGACTGAAGCTTTCTTT. V and J are TRBV6-5 and TRBJ1-1, with TRBD1 identical over 8 bases. The CDR3 contains 13 residues. V lost 6 bases, J lost 5 bases, and 5 bases stayed unmatched. Per the germline V gene, CDR1 is MNHEY and CDR2 is SVGAGI.

The J gene is TRBJ2-7, the V gene TRBV5-1; TRBD2 matches at 11 bases. The germline gives CDR1 SGHRS, CDR2 YFSETQ. V trimming: 3 bases; J trimming: 2 bases; junction bases outside the gene matches: 4. The CDR3 is 15 amino acids. The CDR3 DNA follows: TGCGCCAGCAGCTGGGAACTAGCGGGAGCCTACGAGCAGTACTTC. Translation: CASSWELAGAYEQYF.

The chain combines TRBV19 with TRBJ2-6; perhaps TRBD1 as D (5 bases). Germline V gives CDR1 LNHDA, CDR2 SQIVND (reference sequence). CDR3 length equals 15 residues. Trimming took 5 bases from V and 2 from J, leaving 10 bases between them. This CDR3 is CASSFLGPGANVLTF. The CDR3 DNA sequence: TGTGCCAGTAGTTTCCTGGGGCCTGGGGCCAACGTCCTGACTTTC.

This clone has just a few counts. The rearrangement uses TRBV5-6 and TRBJ1-2; 7 bases are shared with TRBD1. Germline lookup yields CDR1 SGHDT and CDR2 YYEEEE. The CDR3 loop spans 12 amino acids. The trim removed 4 bases at V and 8 bases at J, leaving 5 bases unmatched. The CDR3 DNA is TGTGCCAGCAGCGGGCAGGGGGACGGCTACACCTTC. Amino acids: CASSGQGDGYTF.

J is TRBJ2-3 and V is TRBV19; the match to TRBD2 covers 9 bases. V was pared by 3 bases and J by 1 base, with 5 bases of the junction left unmatched. CDR1 is LNHDA, CDR2 SQIVND, per germline (reference sequence). The CDR3 has 16 residues. The CDR3 DNA follows: TGTGCCAGTAGTATGGGTAGACTAGCGGGCACAGATACGCAGTATTTT. As protein: CASSMGRLAGTDTQYF.

The CDR3 spells CASSLGGTGNSGYTF. The CDR3 DNA reads TGTGCCAGCAGCTTAGGAGGGACAGGGAATTCTGGCTACACCTTC. The chain joins TRBV11-2 to TRBJ1-2, with 9 bases lining up with TRBD1. With V trimmed by 1 base and J by 7 bases, 7 bases remained unmatched. CDR1 is SGHAT, CDR2 FQNNGV, per germline. The CDR3 spans 15 residues.

The chain links TRBV10-1 to TRBJ1-1, with unresolved D. Germline CDR1 WNHNN, CDR2 SYGVQD (reference sequence). The CDR3 spans 14 residues. V shed 3 bases and J shed 0 bases, with 8 bases lying between them. As DNA, the CDR3 is TGCGCCAGCAGTGAAACAGTTATGAACACTGAAGCTTTCTTT. Its translation is CASSETVMNTEAFF.

The rearrangement joins TRBV5-6 to TRBJ1-6; D might be TRBD1 (5 bases). Per the germline V gene, CDR1 is SGHDT and CDR2 is YYEEEE. This CDR3 has 14 residues. Trimming left V 0 bases short and J 9 bases short, with 10 bases between. The CDR3 DNA follows: TGTGCCAGCAGCTTGGGACAGTTGGGTTCACCCCTCCACTTT. It encodes CASSLGQLGSPLHF.

The chain recombines TRBV27 with TRBJ2-6; tentatively, D is TRBD2 (5 bases). The germline V gene encodes CDR1 MNHEY and CDR2 SMNVEV (reference sequence). V lost 0 bases to trimming and J lost 3 bases, with 12 bases between them. The CDR3 is made up of 17 amino acids. CDR3: CASSLSFGVGGANVLTF. For the CDR3, the DNA is TGTGCCAGCAGTTTATCCTTCGGGGTGGGTGGGGCCAACGTCCTGACTTTC.

The J gene is TRBJ2-5, the V gene TRBV3-1 (or the pseudogene TRBV3-2); D is unresolved. V was clipped by 3 bases and J by 5 bases, with 16 bases between them. Per germline, CDR1 LGHDT and CDR2 YNNKEL (reference sequence). The CDR3 sequence is 15 residues long. The CDR3 is CASSHRDASRETQYF. CDR3 sequence (DNA): TGTGCCAGCAGCCACCGCGACGCCTCCAGGGAGACCCAGTACTTC.

This clone turned up a few times. The rearrangement links TRBV5-4 to TRBJ2-2; D not certain. Looked up from germline, CDR1 is SGHNT and CDR2 is YYREEE (reference sequence). Deletions cut 4 bases from V and 3 bases from J, with 13 bases between. This CDR3 has 15 residues. CDR3: CASSRGSSDTGELFF. The CDR3 DNA reads as TGTGCCAGCAGCCGAGGCTCTTCCGACACCGGGGAGCTGTTTTTT.